This TCR beta chain was sequenced during a study of metastatic and nonmetastatic thyroid tumors. All patients reached thyroid surgery having received no treatment beforehand. There are a few counts of this clone. TCRdb re-called clones via MiXCR from the PCR reads. The sample has thousands of clones, roughly a third seen once. Sequencing was done on a sample of adjacent normal tissue. The TCR was taken from a female donor with papillary thyroid cancer or a benign thyroid nodule (not recorded which). Some clones in this sample may be carry-over from other donors' samples.

CDR3 in DNA: TGTGCCAGCAGCGAGACAGGGTTTTCTAGAGAGCAGTACTTC. Translated: CASSETGFSREQYF. This chain joins TRBV12-3 or TRBV12-4 and TRBJ2-7; 7 bases line up with TRBD1. CDR3 length: 14 amino acids. The V gene end was trimmed by 6 bases and the J gene end by 7 bases; junction bases not matched to a gene: 12.